In this sample, the clone carrying this T cell receptor beta chain turned up once. The data are from a study of blood T cell repertoires in COVID-19. Overall study context: PBMCs, B-cell-depleted T cells, or T cells provided the cDNA or gDNA that made up the material.

The assay was immunoSEQ multiplex PCR, and TCRdb's table has in-frame clones only and misses some. The sample has 200,000 to 300,000 clones, almost 85% seen once. Trimming cost V 6 bases and J 0 bases, with 12 bases left between them. CDR3 length equals 14 residues. The germline CDR1 and CDR2 sequences are SGHDT and YYEEEE. Those enrolled, adults aged roughly 18 to 95 years, came from around 25 US areas. Self-reported history from a screening survey and questionnaire set each donor's cohort. This TCR was sampled from a woman in her fifties or sixties with acute COVID-19. The sequenced sample consisted of PBMCs or T cells enriched from blood (not recorded which). This rearrangement joins TRBV5-6 to TRBJ1-1, with D unclear. CDR3 bases: TGTGCCAGCACCGTCCACTCCATGAACACTGAAGCTTTCTTT. As protein: CASTVHSMNTEAFF.